The 13 T cell receptor beta chains below were found in one sample sequenced in a study of blood T cell repertoires in COVID-19. TCRdb keeps only in-frame clones here, not all; method: immunoSEQ multiplex PCR. The data contain fewer than 40,000 clones, around nine tenths of them seen just once; the ten biggest clones take up roughly 25%. The specimen was peripheral blood. These receptors all stem from an elderly woman with active or convalescent COVID-19.

This chain joins TRBV30 and TRBJ2-3; no clear D gene. CDR3 length: 13 residues. V was pared by 1 base and J by 6 bases, with 11 bases between. Germline CDR1 and CDR2: GTSNPN and SVGIG (reference sequence). CDR3 sequence reads: CAWSASFGDTQYF. In DNA, the CDR3 is TGTGCCTGGAGTGCCTCCTTCGGGGATACGCAGTATTTT.

The CDR3, as DNA: TGTGCCAGCAGTGAATGGGGGGGGACGGGGACAGATACGCAGTATTTT. This encodes CASSEWGGTGTDTQYF. The chain combines TRBV25-1 with TRBJ2-3; TRBD2 matches at 7 bases. Germline CDR1 MGHDK, CDR2 SYGVNS. The CDR3 has 16 amino acids. The V segment lost 1 base and the J segment 3 bases; nucleotides outside the gene matches: 7.

The genes are TRBV6-5 and TRBJ1-1, with D possibly matching TRBD1 (5 bases). Germline CDR1 is MNHEY and CDR2 is SVGAGI. The CDR3 spans 14 residues. Between the trimmed V and J ends, which lost 5 bases and 3 bases, there was a span of 13 bases. CDR3 amino acids: CASSLAGGDTEAFF. DNA of the CDR3: TGTGCCAGCAGTCTAGCGGGGGGGGACACTGAAGCTTTCTTT.

The gene calls are TRBV29-1 and TRBJ1-5; D is perhaps TRBD1 (6 bases). Germline CDR1 reads SQVTM; CDR2 reads ANQGSEA. This CDR3 is 15 amino acids long. V lost 6 bases and J lost 1, with 16 bases in between. The CDR3 sequence: CSVLTQGGSNQPQHF. CDR3 bases: TGCAGCGTCTTAACACAGGGTGGGAGCAATCAGCCCCAGCATTTT.

This clone appeared once. The J gene is TRBJ1-1, the V gene TRBV28; D might be TRBD1 (6 bases). Germline V lookup: CDR1 MDHEN, CDR2 SYDVKM. Trimming pared 5 bases from V and 1 base from J, leaving 17 bases between. CDR3 length: 16 amino acids. DNA for the CDR3: TGTGCCAGCAGTGTACAGAGGGGGTCGGGGAACACTGAAGCTTTCTTT. Translated, it gives CASSVQRGSGNTEAFF.

The chain links TRBV5-6 to TRBJ2-3; TRBD2 matches at 15 bases. This CDR3 has 17 amino acids. J gave up 5 bases and V 0 bases, and 4 bases lay outside the gene matches. Germline-derived CDR1 and CDR2 are SGHDT and YYEEEE. The CDR3 region is CASSLGTSGGAQDTQYF. The CDR3 DNA is TGTGCCAGCAGCTTGGGGACTAGCGGGGGGGCCCAAGATACGCAGTATTTT.

V is TRBV10-1 and J is TRBJ2-2; TRBD2 matches 7 bases. This CDR3 has 20 amino acids. The germline CDR1 and CDR2 sequences are WNHNN and SYGVQD (reference sequence). The trim removed 4 bases at V and 2 bases at J, leaving 19 bases unmatched. CDR3: CASSGLAGAGASSNTGELFF. For the CDR3, the DNA is TGCGCCAGCAGTGGTCTCGCTGGGGCGGGAGCCTCCTCAAACACCGGGGAGCTGTTTTTT.

The rearrangement uses TRBV19 and TRBJ1-1, with D possibly matching TRBD1 (6 bases). The V end lost 4 bases, the J end lost 6 bases, and 12 bases lay between the germline ends. The CDR3 contains 13 residues. Germline-derived CDR1 and CDR2 are LNHDA and SQIVND (reference sequence). The CDR3 here is CASSKDRSPEAFF. CDR3 DNA sequence: TGTGCCAGTAGTAAAGACAGGTCCCCTGAAGCTTTCTTT.

The rearrangement links TRBV2 to TRBJ1-1; D unclear. The CDR3 contains 13 residues. Trimming pared 6 bases from V and 5 bases from J, leaving 13 bases between. Germline V lookup: CDR1 SNHLY, CDR2 FYNNEI. The CDR3 coding sequence is TGTGCCAGCAGGCGGGTTGAAAGTACTGAAGCTTTCTTT. Translated, it gives CASRRVESTEAFF.

The J gene is TRBJ2-5, the V gene TRBV7-7; maybe TRBD1 (6 bases). CDR3 length: 15 residues. The germline V gene encodes CDR1 SSHAT and CDR2 FNYEAQ (reference sequence). Trimming cost V 2 bases and J 5 bases, with 15 bases left between them. DNA of the CDR3: TGTGCCAGCAGCTTAAGCCTTCAAAGGGGGGAGACCCAGTACTTC. Protein product: CASSLSLQRGETQYF.

This chain connects TRBV19 to TRBJ1-2, with 7 nucleotides matching TRBD1. This CDR3 is built from 15 residues. Trimming removed 3 bases from V and 4 bases from J; junction bases left unmatched: 8. CDR1 and CDR2 from the germline V gene are LNHDA and SQIVND (reference sequence). CDR3: CASSIPPQGTYGYTF. The CDR3 nucleotides are TGTGCCAGTAGTATCCCTCCACAGGGGACCTATGGCTACACCTTC.

The chain joins TRBV6-4 to TRBJ2-3; possible D gene TRBD1, 5 bases. Germline CDR1 reads MRHNA; CDR2 reads SNTAGT. Trimming shortened V by 6 bases and J by 0 bases, and 13 bases separated the two germline ends. The CDR3 runs to 15 residues. The CDR3 is CASSDSPLSTDTQYF. The CDR3, as DNA: TGTGCCAGCAGCGACAGTCCACTTAGCACAGATACGCAGTATTTT.

The genes are TRBV5-1 and TRBJ2-7; 9 bases are shared with TRBD1. J gave up 6 bases and V 0 bases, and 4 bases lay outside the gene matches. Per the germline V gene, CDR1 is SGHRS and CDR2 is YFSETQ. CDR3 size: 14 residues. The CDR3 spells CASSLGTGVPEQYF. The CDR3 nucleotides read TGCGCCAGCAGCTTGGGGACAGGGGTCCCCGAGCAGTACTTC.